The clone carrying this T cell receptor beta chain was seen many times. Its specificity is not known. Trimming cost V 5 bases and J 8 bases; bases outside gene matches: 8. The V gene's germline CDR1 is SEHNR and CDR2 FQNEAQ (reference sequence). There are 13 residues in the CDR3. The TCR beta CDR3 regions underwent amplification using RNA transcripts as the source. A set of HTBI primers served as the primers for a first-round RT-PCR of the TCR CDR3. TCRdb re-called the multiplex PCR reads with MiXCR, one entry per CDR3 protein. The sample includes about 410,000 distinct CDR3 sequences, more than 12% of them seen just once. The sample comes from a study of T cells in Graves' hyperthyroidism and ophthalmopathy. Whole-study results and caveats: Ophthalmopathy was identified by the model a median about 6.8 months ahead of onset. The authors' 13 V-J model separated ophthalmopathy from stable hyperthyroidism.

The clonotype was recovered from a woman in her thirties with Graves' ophthalmopathy. The chain links TRBV7-9 to TRBJ1-1; 7 bases are a match to TRBD1. Sequenced sample: blood. The CDR3 protein is CASSPQGPVEAFF. CDR3 bases: TGTGCCAGCAGCCCACAGGGGCCGGTAGAAGCTTTCTTT.